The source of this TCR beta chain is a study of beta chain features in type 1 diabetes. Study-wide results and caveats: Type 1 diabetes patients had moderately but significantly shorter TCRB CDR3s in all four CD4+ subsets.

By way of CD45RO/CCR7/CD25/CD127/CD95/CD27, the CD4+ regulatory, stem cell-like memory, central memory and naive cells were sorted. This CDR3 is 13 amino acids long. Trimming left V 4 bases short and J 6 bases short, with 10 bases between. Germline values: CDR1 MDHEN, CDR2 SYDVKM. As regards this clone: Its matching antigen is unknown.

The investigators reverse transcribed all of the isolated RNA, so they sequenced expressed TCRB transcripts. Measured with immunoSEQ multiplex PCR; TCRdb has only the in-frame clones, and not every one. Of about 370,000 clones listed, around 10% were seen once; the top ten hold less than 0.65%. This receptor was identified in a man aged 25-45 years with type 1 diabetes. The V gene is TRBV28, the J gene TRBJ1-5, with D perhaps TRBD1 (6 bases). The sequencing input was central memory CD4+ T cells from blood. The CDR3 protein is CASSWGLAQPQHF. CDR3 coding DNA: TGTGCCAGCAGTTGGGGGCTCGCTCAGCCCCAGCATTTT.